This TCR beta chain was observed in a study of T cell responses to AZD1222 COVID-19 vaccine. Produced via immunoSEQ multiplex PCR; TCRdb's table is partial and in-frame only. The table records about 150,000 clones, about 90% of them present only once. V was trimmed by 0 bases and J by 0 bases, leaving 18 bases between them. CDR3 length: 18 residues. CDR1 and CDR2 (germline): ENHRY, SYGVKD. The clonotype comes from an adult who received the MenACWY meningococcal vaccine as a control. Specimen: peripheral blood, collected 28 days after the second dose of the MenACWY control vaccine. The chain carries TRBV10-3 and TRBJ2-7; perhaps TRBD2 as D (7 bases). The CDR3 coding sequence is TGTGCCATCAGTGAGTCCAAGGGGGGGTCGAGCGACTCCTACGAGCAGTACTTC. Translating it yields CAISESKGGSSDSYEQYF.